This note documents a single T cell receptor (beta chain) sequence. What this receptor recognizes is not known. No base quality information exists; no much larger clone differs at one position. These data belong to a study of Ad26.COV2.S vaccination and SARS-CoV-2 variants (dated by TCRdb to the early 2020s). Background for the entire study: Donors in the vaccine arm were drawn from COV1001, a phase I-IIa trial of Ad26.COV2.S in healthy adults that was multicentre, randomized, double-blind and placebo-controlled. Ad26.COV2.S was administered intramuscularly at 5 x 10^10 or 1 x 10^11 viral particles, either as a single shot or as two shots given 56 days apart. TCRbeta repertoire sequencing served as the tool for gauging how specific and how broad the SARS-CoV-2-reactive T cell receptors were following Ad26.COV2.S vaccination. The TCR-sequenced set comprised approximately 32 samples: around 20 Ad26.COV2.S vaccine recipients, 5 placebo recipients and 8 SARS-CoV-2 convalescent individuals. Participants in the trial were split at random into five groups of five each, receiving low-dose or high-dose Ad26.COV2.S once or twice, or else placebo on both occasions. Investigators remained blinded to trial group allocation during experiments and outcome assessment.

Findings and caveats that apply to the study as a whole: Vaccine and placebo recipients had comparable non-spike TCR breadth, which fits with the vaccine containing only spike. According to the authors, total T cell responses may have been underestimated by the TCR breadth and depth analyses. Compared with placebo recipients, Ad26.COV2.S recipients showed higher spike-specific TCR breadth (P = 0.0014). After vaccination, substantial breadth of spike-specific CD8+ and CD4+ T cell responses was reported. The study was not powered to compare responses between vaccine doses or regimens.

The intended sense of this specimen's treatment or condition label: roughly 18 received Ad26.COV2.S at low or high dose, single or two shots; about 5 received placebo; per-sample allocation not given. For vaccine and placebo recipients, repertoires were sequenced using samples collected on day 63 after the first injection. In Cohort 1b, about two dozen adults aged 18-55 years were enrolled at a single site in Boston, USA, between 29 July and 7 August 2020. Ad26.COV2.S was a replication-incompetent adenovirus type 26 vector expressing a prefusion-stabilized SARS-CoV-2 spike protein from the original Wuhan strain. The immunoSEQ Assay was the method used to sequence TCRbeta CDR3 regions. After extraction, genomic DNA underwent amplification by bias-controlled multiplex PCR, followed by high-throughput sequencing. Per the original workflow: To quantify the absolute abundance of each unique TCRbeta CDR3 region, sequences were collapsed and filtered. T cell fraction was estimated by normalizing TCRbeta template counts to usable DNA, with usable DNA measured through amplification of reference genes found in all nucleated cells. Repertoire TCRs were annotated as SARS-CoV-2-specific when V gene, CDR3 amino acid sequence and J gene were exactly matched to a known reactive TCR set. The reference SARS-CoV-2 TCR set was obtained from MIRA and was filtered for enrichment in COVID-19-positive ImmuneCODE repertoires, whereby public or cross-reactive TCRs were removed. Drawing on the MIRA antigens, annotated TCRs were analysed further at the level of specific ORF or position within ORF. Depth was the summed frequency of annotated unique rearrangements, while breadth was defined as annotated unique rearrangements over total unique productive rearrangements. Group comparisons of TCR breadth used two-sided Wilcoxon rank-sum tests. TCRdb's version of the immuneACCESS table is confined to in-frame rearrangements and falls short of the full clone set. An unresolved V gene accounts for under half of the shortfall where checked; the remainder is of unknown origin. Clone size and V and J calls were adopted from that table, with D and trimming inferred from the DNA. The sample records about 400,000 clones, under 90% of which are singletons. About 8% of the sample is taken by the ten largest.

V and J lose 5 bases and 0 bases, and a span of 20 bases separates them. The germline V gene yields SGHVS for CDR1 and FQNEAQ for CDR2. The CDR3 runs 18 amino acids, cysteine and phenylalanine included. Of the read, only the CDR3 DNA is kept; its 54 bases are in frame from base 1. The input for sequencing was peripheral blood, taken in a trial of Ad26.COV2.S vaccine versus placebo. The chain joins TRBV7-8 to TRBJ1-5; no confident D gene assignment can be made. The source is a person aged 18 to 59 who received the Ad26.COV2.S COVID-19 vaccine or a placebo. CDR3 protein: CASSRLPYTGGSNQPQHF. The DNA sequence reads TGTGCCAGCAGCCGTCTCCCCTACACGGGAGGTAGCAATCAGCCCCAGCATTTT.